A selection of T cell receptor beta chains follows, all from one sample in a study of beta chain features in type 1 diabetes. Sequencing used immunoSEQ multiplex PCR; TCRdb keeps in-frame clones, though not all of them. The sample yields about 450,000 clones, roughly an eighth seen once. The specimen sequenced was naive CD4+ T cells from blood. The origin of the receptors is a woman aged 18-29 years in good health. The CDR3 runs from the conserved cysteine through the conserved F or W. Only some rows state a clone size, as once, few, many or a class for expanded clones.

few TRBV7-9 CASSLKKPGTTYIEQFF
NA TRBV5-1 CASSQLAIGNEKLFF
NA TRBV29-1 CSADRGETQYF
NA TRBV2 CASTQNGQAYNEQFF
NA TRBV7-8 CASSPSGANVLTF
NA TRBV5-6 CASSLLGRETQYF
few TRBV7-9 CASSSTGLLTDTQYF
NA TRBV6-5 CASSYVDSLDTQYF
NA TRBV19 CASSIQSEGGREQFF
NA TRBV6-1 CASTDPNTEAFF
NA TRBV5-6 CASSFFTGTSALEQYF
few TRBV2 CASSEAMETQYF
NA TRBV4-3 CASSQDGYLDYTF
few TRBV5-4 CASSLYLADTQYF
NA TRBV28 CASSPGAGNTIYF
NA TRBV29-1 CSVEVRGGEETQYF
NA TRBV7-2 CASSSVNYGYTF
NA TRBV7-2 CASSTRAGTAETQYF
NA TRBV2 CASSPGHESSGYTF
few TRBV2 CASSENRGETQYF
NA TRBV7-2 CASSTRSEPQHF
many TRBV5-4 CASTRANEQFF
few TRBV23-1 CASNNSRGEKLFF
few TRBV5-4 CASSLASAMNTEAFF
few TRBV10-3 CAISDETGVGAKNIQYF
NA TRBV5-1 CASNPGAGDGEQYF
NA TRBV7-2 CASSLVPSTGELFF
few TRBV4-2 CASSLRVAGAWETQYF
NA TRBV4-3 CASSPRGETQYF
NA TRBV25-1 CASSESGRGVDTQYF
NA TRBV7-9 CASSLLGAYEKLFF
few TRBV7-9 CASSTRQGNEKLFF
NA TRBV14 CASSQDPGEVPDSTDTQYF
NA TRBV6-1 CASRSSGVANEQFF
NA TRBV19 CASSSPGTRDGYTF
NA TRBV30 CAWSGIGPVGEQYF
NA TRBV9 CASGLAGVPGDTQYF
NA TRBV5-6 CASTLGYGTGYTF
NA TRBV19 CASRYRTGEKLFF
few TRBV7-3 CASSPGPMLGYTF
NA TRBV9 CASSVDTGRTYGYTF
NA TRBV25-1 CASSESASGIYNEQFF
few TRBV30 CAWSARRGGNQPQHF
few TRBV7-2 CASRFNGAYQETQYF
few TRBV5-1 CASSLVGSGSGETQYF
few TRBV4-1 CASSSLGGTKNIQYF
NA TRBV19 CASTAGTVSADTQYF
NA TRBV7-8 CASSLARQQETQYF
NA TRBV19 CASSLQGQPQHF